The rows below give T cell receptor beta chains drawn from one sample of a study of cytomegalovirus exposure and HLA in healthy donors. The protocol was immunoSEQ multiplex PCR, while the TCRdb copy is restricted to in-frame clones and leaves out a portion. The data hold roughly 190,000 clones, with over 60% observed a single time. Sequenced sample: PBMCs. These receptors were obtained from a man in his thirties or forties in good health and CMV-seropositive. Each CDR3 is given with its conserved first and last residue. D genes are given only for firm matches. Expanded clones are given a class, and other clones once, few, many or no size at all.

V gene: TRBV9; J gene: TRBJ2-5; clone size: NA; D gene: TRBD2; CDR3 DNA: TGTGCCAGCAGCGTAAGAGCGGGGGAGTACCAAGAGACCCAGTACTTC; CDR3 protein: CASSVRAGEYQETQYF
V gene: TRBV5-1; J gene: TRBJ2-5; clone size: NA; D gene: TRBD1; CDR3 DNA: TGCGCCAGCAGCTTGGTGGGGACAGGGGGTAGTGAGACCCAGTACTTC; CDR3 protein: CASSLVGTGGSETQYF
V gene: TRBV6-1; J gene: TRBJ2-2; clone size: NA; D gene: TRBD1; CDR3 DNA: TGTGCCAGCAGTGAACCCCGGGACAGGGGGCTCACCGGGGAGCTGTTTTTT; CDR3 protein: CASSEPRDRGLTGELFF
V gene: TRBV2; J gene: TRBJ1-2; clone size: NA; D gene: NA; CDR3 DNA: TGTGCCAGCAGTGGACAGTCTCCTAACTATGGCTACACCTTC; CDR3 protein: CASSGQSPNYGYTF
V gene: TRBV7-2; J gene: TRBJ1-6; clone size: NA; D gene: NA; CDR3 DNA: TGTGCCAGCAGCTTACTCAGAACCTCCTATAATTCACCCCTCCACTTT; CDR3 protein: CASSLLRTSYNSPLHF
V gene: TRBV7-9; J gene: TRBJ1-1; clone size: NA; D gene: NA; CDR3 DNA: TGTGCCAGCAGCTTGCAGATGAACACTGAAGCTTTCTTT; CDR3 protein: CASSLQMNTEAFF
V gene: TRBV19; J gene: TRBJ2-1; clone size: NA; D gene: TRBD2; CDR3 DNA: TGTGCCAGTAGTATAGGGCGGCGGCGGGAGCTGAACAATGAGCAGTTCTTC; CDR3 protein: CASSIGRRRELNNEQFF
V gene: TRBV12-5; J gene: TRBJ1-1; clone size: NA; D gene: NA; CDR3 DNA: TGTGCTAGTGGTACCGGACATGAAGCTTTCTTT; CDR3 protein: CASGTGHEAFF
V gene: TRBV7-9; J gene: TRBJ2-1; clone size: NA; D gene: NA; CDR3 DNA: TGTGCCAGCAGCCCCGAGGCGGGGTTCAATGAGCAGTTCTTC; CDR3 protein: CASSPEAGFNEQFF
V gene: TRBV19; J gene: TRBJ2-3; clone size: NA; D gene: NA; CDR3 DNA: TGTGCCAGAGGGAGAATTACGCAGTATTTT; CDR3 protein: CARGRITQYF
V gene: TRBV11-2; J gene: TRBJ2-1; clone size: few; D gene: TRBD1; CDR3 DNA: TGTGCCAGCAGCTCCCGGAACGGGGACAGGGACATCTGGGAGCAGTTCTTC; CDR3 protein: CASSSRNGDRDIWEQFF
V gene: TRBV4-2; J gene: TRBJ2-7; clone size: few; D gene: TRBD2; CDR3 DNA: TGTGCCAGCAGCCTGATAGCGGGAGGGAGCTCCTACGAGCAGTACTTC; CDR3 protein: CASSLIAGGSSYEQYF
V gene: TRBV7-3; J gene: TRBJ2-2; clone size: few; D gene: TRBD1; CDR3 DNA: TGTGCCAGCAGCCGGGACAGGAGCACTACCGGGGAGCTGTTTTTT; CDR3 protein: CASSRDRSTTGELFF
V gene: TRBV11-2; J gene: TRBJ2-1; clone size: NA; D gene: NA; CDR3 DNA: TGTGCCAGCAGCTTAATGGGGAGCTCCTACAATGAGCAGTTCTTC; CDR3 protein: CASSLMGSSYNEQFF
V gene: TRBV7-2; J gene: TRBJ1-3; clone size: NA; D gene: TRBD1; CDR3 DNA: TGTGCCAGCAACGGACAGGGAACGGGCTCTGGAAACACCATATATTTT; CDR3 protein: CASNGQGTGSGNTIYF
V gene: TRBV19; J gene: TRBJ1-1; clone size: once; D gene: TRBD1; CDR3 DNA: TGTGCCAGTTGGGGGCCGGGACAGCGTTCCCCGAACACTGAAGCTTTCTTT; CDR3 protein: CASWGPGQRSPNTEAFF
V gene: TRBV30; J gene: TRBJ1-2; clone size: NA; D gene: NA; CDR3 DNA: TGTGCCTGGTCCAAGTCGGGTGGCTACACCTTC; CDR3 protein: CAWSKSGGYTF
V gene: TRBV13; J gene: TRBJ2-7; clone size: NA; D gene: TRBD2; CDR3 DNA: TGTGCCAGCAGCCCGGAAGGACTAGCGGGAGGGTACGAGCAGTACTTC; CDR3 protein: CASSPEGLAGGYEQYF
V gene: TRBV2; J gene: TRBJ1-2; clone size: NA; D gene: NA; CDR3 DNA: TGTGCCAGCAGGGAACAGGGTTCCCCCATTGGAGGCTACACCTTC; CDR3 protein: CASREQGSPIGGYTF
V gene: TRBV7-9; J gene: TRBJ2-7; clone size: NA; D gene: NA; CDR3 DNA: TGTTCCAGCAGCTTATTCGAGGGTTACGAGCAGTACTTC; CDR3 protein: CSSSLFEGYEQYF
V gene: TRBV6-1; J gene: TRBJ1-5; clone size: NA; D gene: NA; CDR3 DNA: TGTGCCAGCAGTGTTGGGACACTCGGCAATCAGCCCCAGCATTTT; CDR3 protein: CASSVGTLGNQPQHF
V gene: TRBV6-5; J gene: TRBJ1-6; clone size: NA; D gene: TRBD1; CDR3 DNA: TGTGCCAGCAGTTTGAAGGGGGCAAGTTCACCCCTCCACTTT; CDR3 protein: CASSLKGASSPLHF
V gene: TRBV7-2; J gene: TRBJ1-5; clone size: NA; D gene: NA; CDR3 DNA: TGTGCCAGCAGCTTAAACAGTCAGCCCCAGCATTTT; CDR3 protein: CASSLNSQPQHF
V gene: TRBV19; J gene: TRBJ2-7; clone size: NA; D gene: TRBD1; CDR3 DNA: TGTGCCACCCGGGACAGGGGTCGGAGCTCCTACGAGCAGTACTTC; CDR3 protein: CATRDRGRSSYEQYF
V gene: TRBV11-2; J gene: TRBJ2-3; clone size: few; D gene: NA; CDR3 DNA: TGTGCCAGCAGCTTTACGGAGGACACAGATACGCAGTATTTT; CDR3 protein: CASSFTEDTDTQYF
V gene: TRBV7-2; J gene: TRBJ2-1; clone size: NA; D gene: TRBD1; CDR3 DNA: TGTGCCAGCAGCCCACGACAGGGTGTTTCTGAGCAGTTCTTC; CDR3 protein: CASSPRQGVSEQFF
V gene: TRBV7-9; J gene: TRBJ2-7; clone size: NA; D gene: TRBD1; CDR3 DNA: TGTGCCAGCAGCTTTGGGACACAGGGGAGAACGGACGAGCAGTACTTC; CDR3 protein: CASSFGTQGRTDEQYF